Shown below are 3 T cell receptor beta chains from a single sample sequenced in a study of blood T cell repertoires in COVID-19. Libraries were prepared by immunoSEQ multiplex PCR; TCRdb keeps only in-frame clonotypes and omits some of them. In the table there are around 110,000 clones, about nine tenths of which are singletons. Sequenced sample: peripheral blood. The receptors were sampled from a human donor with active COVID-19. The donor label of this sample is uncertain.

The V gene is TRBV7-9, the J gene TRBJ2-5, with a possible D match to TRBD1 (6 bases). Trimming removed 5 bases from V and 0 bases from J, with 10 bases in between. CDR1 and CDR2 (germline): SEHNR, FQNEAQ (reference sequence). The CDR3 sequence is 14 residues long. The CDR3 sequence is CASSIRGYQETQYF. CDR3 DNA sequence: TGTGCCAGCAGCATAAGGGGGTACCAAGAGACCCAGTACTTC.

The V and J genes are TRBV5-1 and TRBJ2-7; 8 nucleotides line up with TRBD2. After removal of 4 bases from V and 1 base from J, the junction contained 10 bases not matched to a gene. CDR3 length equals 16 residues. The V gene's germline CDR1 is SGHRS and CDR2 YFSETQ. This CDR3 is CASSESSAGGSYEQYF. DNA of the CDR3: TGCGCCAGCAGCGAAAGCTCCGCGGGGGGTTCCTACGAGCAGTACTTC.

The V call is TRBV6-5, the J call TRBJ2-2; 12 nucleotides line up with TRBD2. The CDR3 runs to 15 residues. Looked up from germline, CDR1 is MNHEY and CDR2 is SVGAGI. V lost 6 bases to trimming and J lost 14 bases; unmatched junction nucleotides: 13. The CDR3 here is CASRPSILAGGHLFF. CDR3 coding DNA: TGTGCCAGCAGACCGTCGATCCTAGCGGGGGGGCACCTGTTTTTT.